The rows below give T cell receptor beta chains drawn from one sample of a study of cytomegalovirus exposure and HLA in healthy donors. Generated by immunoSEQ multiplex PCR, the TCRdb table keeps only in-frame clones and is missing some. The sample data list 100,000 to 150,000 clones. The material sequenced was PBMCs. Source of these receptors: a man between 40 and 49 years old in good health and CMV-seronegative. Each CDR3 is given with its conserved first and last residue. The order of the fields is V gene, D gene, J gene, CDR3 DNA, CDR3 protein. D genes are given only for firm matches.

>TRBV27|TRBD1|TRBJ2-1
TGTGCCAGCCACCCTTTACCGGGACAGGGGTACAATGAGCAGTTCTTC
CASHPLPGQGYNEQFF
>TRBV7-6|TRBD1|TRBJ2-5
TGTGCCAGCGAAAGTAGGGGGCAGGGCGGGGAGACCCAGTACTTC
CASESRGQGGETQYF
>TRBV5-1|TRBD2|TRBJ2-5
TGCGCCAGCAGCATTGGCGGGGGAGAGACCCAGTACTTC
CASSIGGGETQYF
>TRBV5-8|-|TRBJ2-2
TGTGCCAGCAGCGATCAGGGGTGGGGCACCGGGGAGCTGTTTTTT
CASSDQGWGTGELFF
>TRBV7-2|-|TRBJ1-2
TGTGCCAGCAGCTTAGGGGGAGGGAAAAACTATGGCTACACCTTC
CASSLGGGKNYGYTF
>TRBV28|TRBD2|TRBJ2-3
TGTGCCACCAAGCCTAGCGGGTGGATGCTTTATTTT
CATKPSGWMLYF
>TRBV5-1|-|TRBJ2-1
TGCGCCAGCAGCGAGAACTCCGGGACCTACAATGAGCAGTTCTTC
CASSENSGTYNEQFF
>TRBV5-1|-|TRBJ2-7
TGCGCCAGCAGCTTGGGCGGAGCGATACCCTACGAGCAGTACTTT
CASSLGGAIPYEQYF
>TRBV28|-|TRBJ2-7
TGTGCCAGCAGGTCGTACGGCGGGTCCTACGAGCAGTACTTC
CASRSYGGSYEQYF
>TRBV6-6|TRBD2|TRBJ2-7
TGTGCCAGTGGGAGGGCGGGCCCGGTGGACGAGCAGTACTTC
CASGRAGPVDEQYF
>TRBV6-5|-|TRBJ2-1
TGTGCCAGCAGTTCACCCGGCTCCTACAATGAGCAGTTCTTC
CASSSPGSYNEQFF
>TRBV13|TRBD1|TRBJ2-7
TGTGCCAGCAGCTTAGTTGGGACAGACTACGAGCAGTACTTC
CASSLVGTDYEQYF
>TRBV6-1|-|TRBJ2-3
TGTGCCACCTCTCATACAGGGAGGGTCGCAGATACGCAGTATTTT
CATSHTGRVADTQYF
>TRBV5-4|TRBD1|TRBJ2-7
TGTGCCAGCGGATACAGGGGGATCTACGAGCAGTACTTC
CASGYRGIYEQYF
>TRBV7-8|TRBD2|TRBJ2-5
TGTGCCAGCAGCTTAAAATGGTCGTCCGCGGGAGGTGTGGAGACCCAGTACTTC
CASSLKWSSAGGVETQYF
>TRBV10-3|TRBD2|TRBJ2-7
TGTGCCACCGATGGGGGGGGGACTTCCCCCTACGAGCAGTACTTC
CATDGGGTSPYEQYF
>TRBV2|-|TRBJ1-1
TGTGCCAGCAGTGATAGACAGATGAACACTGAAGCTTTCTTT
CASSDRQMNTEAFF
>TRBV6-5|TRBD1|TRBJ2-7
TGTGCCAGCAGAGGACAGGGCTACGAGCAGTACTTC
CASRGQGYEQYF
>TRBV11-3|-|TRBJ2-2
TGTGCCAGCAGCAAACGGGGGTTTGGCGGGGAGCTGTTTTTT
CASSKRGFGGELFF
>TRBV2|-|TRBJ1-5
TGTGCCAGCAGTAGACAGAGCAATCAGCCCCAGCATTTT
CASSRQSNQPQHF
>TRBV18|-|TRBJ2-1
TGTGCCAGCTCACGCGGGGAGAGTGAGCAGTTCTTC
CASSRGESEQFF
>TRBV4-1|TRBD2|TRBJ2-7
TGCGCCAGCAGCCAACCCCACACTAGCGCTTCATACGAGCAGTACTTC
CASSQPHTSASYEQYF
>TRBV7-7|TRBD1|TRBJ2-7
TGTGCTAGCAGCGCCTCTTCCGGGACAGGGGTCCAAGAGCAGTACTTC
CASSASSGTGVQEQYF